This T cell receptor (beta chain) was identified in a study of blood T cell repertoires in COVID-19. The data were produced by immunoSEQ multiplex PCR, yet TCRdb's version contains in-frame clones alone and is incomplete. Among roughly 300,000 clones listed, approximately 91% were seen once. The V and J ends lost 2 bases and 4 bases respectively, with 11 bases between them. Germline V lookup: CDR1 MDHEN, CDR2 SYDVKM. The CDR3 spans 14 residues. The V and J genes are TRBV28 and TRBJ1-1; D not resolved. Sequenced: peripheral blood. This receptor was identified in a young woman with COVID-19, enrolled during active disease. The CDR3 sequence is CASSLGGVRTEAFF. As DNA, the CDR3 is TGTGCCAGCAGTTTAGGCGGGGTTCGCACTGAAGCTTTCTTT.